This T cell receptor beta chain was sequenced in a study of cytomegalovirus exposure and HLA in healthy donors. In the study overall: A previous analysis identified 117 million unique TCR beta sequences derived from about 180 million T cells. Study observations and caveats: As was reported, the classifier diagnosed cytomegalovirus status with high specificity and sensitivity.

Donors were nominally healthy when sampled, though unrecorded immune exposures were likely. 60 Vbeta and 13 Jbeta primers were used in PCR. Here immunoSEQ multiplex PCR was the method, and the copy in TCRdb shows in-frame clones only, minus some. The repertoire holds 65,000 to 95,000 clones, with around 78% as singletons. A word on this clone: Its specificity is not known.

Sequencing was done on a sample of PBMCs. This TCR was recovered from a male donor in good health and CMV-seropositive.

The DNA for the CDR3 is TGTGCCAGCTCATGGGGACAGAACTTTAATGAAAAACTGTTTTTT. Translation gives CASSWGQNFNEKLFF. The V gene is TRBV18, the J gene TRBJ1-4, with TRBD1 identical over 7 bases. Losses at the gene ends were 5 bases for V and 4 bases for J; bases not matched to a gene: 7. The germline V gene has CDR1 KGHSH and CDR2 LQKENI. This CDR3 has 15 residues.